The 9 T cell receptor beta chains below all came from one sample that was sequenced in a study of post-analysis software for immune sequencing data. No antigen has been identified for these receptors. Study outcomes and limitations: About five TRBV segments occurring more often in patients than controls included TRBV5-6, TRBV5-1 and TRBV20-1.

Every TCR beta cDNA library bore unique molecular identifiers. TCRdb recomputed calls from the PCR reads with MiXCR, one row per CDR3 protein. Seen here are 800,000 to 950,000 distinct CDR3 sequences, about 53% observed once, and the top ten hold 4.6%. Material for sequencing was blood. These receptors were obtained from a girl aged 10 to 17 with multiple sclerosis.

The chain recombines TRBV29-1 with TRBJ2-7; D possibly corresponds to TRBD1 (5 bases). V was trimmed by 6 bases and J by 5 bases, leaving 14 bases between them. The germline V gene has CDR1 SQVTM and CDR2 ANQGSEA. This CDR3 has 12 amino acids. The CDR3 region is CSVSRGSHEQYF. The CDR3 region has the DNA TGCAGCGTCTCTAGGGGAAGCCACGAGCAGTACTTC.

The chain employs TRBV20-1 and TRBJ2-4, with D tentatively TRBD1 or TRBD2 (5 bases each). The J call may be incorrect, as the DNA end agrees better with TRBJ2-7. The CDR3 runs to 16 residues. Germline CDR1 is DFQATT and CDR2 is SNEGSKA (reference sequence). CDR3: CSARDLPGTPRHEQYF. The CDR3 bases are TGCAGTGCTAGAGATCTGCCTGGGACGCCACGACACGAGCAGTACTTC.

The chain has TRBV4-1 and TRBJ1-1; no clear D gene. CDR3 size: 14 residues. The germline V gene has CDR1 MGHRA and CDR2 YSYEKL. Trimming stripped 0 bases from V and 5 bases from J, with 10 bases between. CDR3 in amino acids: CASSQDGVGTEAFF. As DNA, the CDR3 is TGCGCCAGCAGCCAAGATGGGGTAGGGACTGAAGCTTTCTTT.

J is TRBJ2-7 and V is TRBV7-9, with a possible D match to TRBD1 (6 bases). The CDR3 is 16 residues long. V lost 5 bases to trimming and J lost 1 base, with 18 bases between them. Germline lookup yields CDR1 SEHNR and CDR2 FQNEAQ (reference sequence). CDR3 protein: CASSDPTGRISYEQYF. DNA of the CDR3: TGTGCCAGCAGCGACCCGACAGGACGAATTTCCTACGAGCAGTACTTC.

This clonotype was seen once. Written as DNA, the CDR3 is TGTGCCAGCAGTTTCGAACAGGGGTTGCCCAATGAGCAGTTCTTC. It translates to CASSFEQGLPNEQFF. The V and J genes are TRBV12-3 or TRBV12-4 and TRBJ2-1; 7 positions match TRBD1. J lost 6 bases, V lost 3 bases, and 8 bases had no gene match. The CDR3 length is 15 residues.

The J gene is TRBJ2-5, the V gene TRBV7-3; D not resolved. The DNA end lines up better with TRBJ2-7; the J call may be wrong. This CDR3 has 15 residues. Germline assignment: CDR1 SGHTA and CDR2 FQGTGA. The CDR3 is CASSLFGPLPSEQYF. DNA of the CDR3: TGTGCCAGCAGCTTATTCGGTCCTCTTCCTTCCGAGCAGTACTTC.

Only one count was recorded for this clonotype. The J gene is TRBJ2-3, the V gene TRBV7-9; possible D gene TRBD1, 6 bases. CDR3 length equals 15 residues. V lost 4 bases and J lost 0, with 11 bases in between. From germline, CDR1 is SEHNR and CDR2 FQNEAQ (reference sequence). The chain's CDR3 is CASSSTGYSTDTQYF. The CDR3, as DNA: TGTGCCAGCAGCTCGACAGGCTACAGCACAGATACGCAGTATTTT. The full variable domain, its missing parts supplied by reference TRBV7-9 and TRBJ2-3, is DTGVSQNPRHKITKRGQNVTFRCDPISEHNRLYWYRQTLGQGPEFLTYFQNEAQLEKSRLLSDRFSAERPKGSFSTLEIQRTEQGDSAMYLCASSSTGYSTDTQYFGPGTRLTVL.

The chain uses TRBV12-3 or TRBV12-4 and TRBJ1-1; 7 positions agree with TRBD1. V trimming: 2 bases; J trimming: 5 bases; junction bases outside the gene matches: 8. The CDR3 runs to 15 residues. The CDR3 region has the DNA TGTGCCAGCAGTTTATCAAACAGGGGTTATACTGAAGCTTTCTTT. This gives the protein CASSLSNRGYTEAFF.

The gene calls are TRBV9 and TRBJ2-5, with TRBD2 identical over 8 bases. The CDR3 runs 14 residues. CDR1 and CDR2 (germline): SGDLS, YYNGEE. J gave up 5 bases and V 3 bases, and 6 bases lay outside the gene matches. CDR3 residues: CASSGASGWETQYF. Written as DNA, the CDR3 is TGTGCCAGCAGCGGAGCTAGCGGGTGGGAGACCCAGTACTTC.